Following are 4 T cell receptor beta chains from one sample sequenced in a study of shared clonotypes between healthy human individuals. Naive CD8 cells lacked CD45RO, underwent positive selection for CCR7 and left out terminally differentiated effector memory CD45RA+ cells. Only in-frame clones appear in the TCRdb table, and some are missing; sequencing was by immunoSEQ multiplex PCR. Here the sample spans approximately 1.9 million clones, 85% to 95% being singletons. The specimen was naive CD8+ T cells from PBMCs. These receptors were collected from a man aged 18-30 years in good health. Some clones in this sample may be carry-over from other donors' samples.

As concerns this clone: The junction and the germline gene differ at one end; a read error may be behind it. The gene calls are TRBV2 and TRBJ2-7, with D tentatively TRBD1 or TRBD2 (5 bases each). The CDR3 is made up of 13 amino acids. Germline V gives CDR1 SNHLY, CDR2 FYNNEI. The CDR3 loop is CASIGTGSFEQYF. In DNA form, the CDR3 reads TGTGCCAGCATCGGGACCGGTTCCTTCGAGCAGTACTTC.

This clone was seen only once. This CDR3 is also generated by other DNA sequences in the sample. This sequence joins TRBV7-9 and TRBJ2-3; D is unclear. The CDR3 runs to 13 residues. Germline V CDR1 and CDR2: SEHNR, FQNEAQ (reference sequence). V was pared by 4 bases and J by 0 bases, with 5 bases between. The CDR3 region is CASSSSSTDTQYF. The CDR3 bases are TGTGCCAGCAGCTCCTCTAGCACAGATACGCAGTATTTT.

The chain has TRBV5-6 and TRBJ2-1; unclear D gene. The germline CDR1 and CDR2 sequences are SGHDT and YYEEEE. This CDR3 comprises 16 residues. Trimming took 0 bases from V and 3 from J, leaving 13 bases between them. The CDR3 DNA follows: TGTGCCAGCAGCTTGGTCGCCGGAGACCACTACAATGAGCAGTTCTTC. As protein: CASSLVAGDHYNEQFF.

The chain is built from TRBV7-9 and TRBJ2-2; D is unresolved. Germline lookup yields CDR1 SEHNR and CDR2 FQNEAQ (reference sequence). Trimming removed 0 bases from V and 4 bases from J, with 12 bases in between. CDR3 size: 16 residues. CDR3 in DNA: TGTGCCAGCAGCTTAGCCCCCGGGTTGAGCACCGGGGAGCTGTTTTTT. Its translation is CASSLAPGLSTGELFF.